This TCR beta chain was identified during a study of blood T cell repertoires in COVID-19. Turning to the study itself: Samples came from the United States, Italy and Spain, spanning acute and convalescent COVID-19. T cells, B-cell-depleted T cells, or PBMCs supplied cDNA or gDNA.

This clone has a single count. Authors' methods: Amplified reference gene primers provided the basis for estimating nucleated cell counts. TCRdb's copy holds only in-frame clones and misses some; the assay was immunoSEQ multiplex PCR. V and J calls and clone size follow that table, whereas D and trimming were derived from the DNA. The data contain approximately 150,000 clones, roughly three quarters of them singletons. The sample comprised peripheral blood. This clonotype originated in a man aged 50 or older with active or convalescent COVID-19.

The CDR3 DNA sequence: TGTGCCAGCAGTTCGCCGGCCGGGATAGAGACCCAGTACTTC. Protein sequence: CASSSPAGIETQYF. The chain couples TRBV28 to TRBJ2-5; possible D gene TRBD2, 5 bases. Germline-derived CDR1 and CDR2 are MDHEN and SYDVKM. The V and J ends lost 4 bases and 4 bases respectively, with 13 bases between them. The CDR3 loop spans 14 amino acids. The full variable domain, in which reference TRBV28 and TRBJ2-5 provide the parts outside the CDR3, is DVKVTQSSRYLVKRTGEKVFLECVQDMDHENMFWYRQDPGLGLRLIYFSYDVKMKEKGDIPEGYSVSREKKERFSLILESASTNQTSMYLCASSSPAGIETQYFGPGTRLLVL.